The 20 T cell receptor beta chains presented below share a single source sample, sequenced in a study of shared clonotypes between healthy human individuals. Measured with immunoSEQ multiplex PCR; TCRdb has only the in-frame clones, and not every one. The data show approximately 720,000 clones, with roughly nine tenths seen just once and approximately 24% held by the top ten. Naive-designated CD8 cells lacked CD45RO, were positively enriched for CCR7, and omitted terminally differentiated effector memory CD45RA+ cells. The sample taken for sequencing was naive CD8+ T cells sorted from blood. These receptors originate from a man aged 25-45 years in good health.

This clone was seen only once. This chain joins TRBV7-9 and TRBJ2-7; 10 bases are a match to TRBD2. Germline V gene lookup returns CDR1 SEHNR and CDR2 FQNEAQ (reference sequence). The V and J ends lost 5 bases and 5 bases, in that order; junction bases with no gene match: 12. The CDR3 totals 16 residues. The CDR3 region is CASSRPTPSGRNEQYF. In DNA form, the CDR3 reads TGTGCCAGCAGCCGCCCGACCCCTAGCGGGAGAAACGAGCAGTACTTC. Using reference TRBV7-9 and TRBJ2-7 for the parts outside the CDR3, the full variable domain is DTGVSQNPRHKITKRGQNVTFRCDPISEHNRLYWYRQTLGQGPEFLTYFQNEAQLEKSRLLSDRFSAERPKGSFSTLEIQRTEQGDSAMYLCASSRPTPSGRNEQYFGPGTRLTVT.

V is TRBV27 and J is TRBJ1-4, with D hard to call. V was shortened by 5 bases and J by 7 bases, with 14 bases between the two germline ends. This CDR3 is built from 14 residues. Germline V gene lookup returns CDR1 MNHEY and CDR2 SMNVEV (reference sequence). CDR3 in amino acids: CASSTNPVGEKLFF. The CDR3 region has the DNA TGTGCCAGCAGTACGAACCCGGTTGGTGAAAAACTGTTTTTT. Full variable domain (remainder filled in from reference TRBV27 and TRBJ1-4): EAQVTQNPRYLITVTGKKLTVTCSQNMNHEYMSWYRQDPGLGLRQIYYSMNVEVTDKGDVPEGYKVSRKEKRNFPLILESPSPNQTSLYFCASSTNPVGEKLFFGSGTQLSVL.

The V and J genes are TRBV6-1 and TRBJ1-1; D remains ambiguous. V was cut by 3 bases and J by 3 bases, with 8 bases left in between. The CDR3 has 13 residues. Germline values: CDR1 MNHNS, CDR2 SASEGT. The CDR3 sequence is CASSEGEDTEAFF. Here the CDR3 DNA reads TGTGCCAGCAGTGAGGGCGAAGACACTGAAGCTTTCTTT.

This chain joins TRBV6-1 and TRBJ2-7, with 7 bases lining up with TRBD1. Germline V gene sequence: CDR1 MNHNS, CDR2 SASEGT. After removal of 6 bases from V and 4 bases from J, the junction contained 9 bases not matched to a gene. The CDR3 has 14 amino acids. CDR3 coding DNA: TGTGCCAGCAGCCCGGGACAGACAATTTACGAGCAGTACTTC. It codes for CASSPGQTIYEQYF.

This rearrangement joins TRBV4-3 to TRBJ2-7; the D is unclear. Trimming shortened V by 0 bases and J by 1 base, and 10 bases separated the two germline ends. Germline V gives CDR1 LGHNA, CDR2 YSLEER. This CDR3 contains 15 residues. CDR3 coding DNA: TGCGCCAGCAGCCAAGAAGCCGAGGCGTCCTACGAGCAGTACTTC. Protein product: CASSQEAEASYEQYF.

With respect to this clone: The junction departs from germline at one end; a sequencing error may be responsible. The V gene is TRBV7-7, the J gene TRBJ2-2, with 9 bases matching TRBD1. The CDR3 has 14 amino acids. Germline CDR1 and CDR2: SSHAT and FNYEAQ (reference sequence). The CDR3 DNA follows: TGTGCTAGCAGCGCACAGGGGGCCACCGGGGAGCTGTTTTTT. This encodes CASSAQGATGELFF.

The chain employs TRBV27 and TRBJ2-7; tentatively, D is TRBD2 (6 bases). This CDR3 comprises 15 residues. Germline CDR1 is MNHEY and CDR2 is SMNVEV (reference sequence). Trimming took 0 bases from V and 3 from J, leaving 12 bases between them. In DNA, the CDR3 is TGTGCCAGCAGTTTATCGCGGGGCCCACTCTACGAGCAGTACTTC. Amino acid sequence: CASSLSRGPLYEQYF.

V usage is TRBV10-3 and J usage is TRBJ2-5; 11 bases are shared with TRBD2. There are 17 residues in the CDR3. Germline CDR1 reads ENHRY; CDR2 reads SYGVKD. The junction had 5 bases not matched to a gene; V was cut back by 2 bases and J by 0 bases. The CDR3 region has the DNA TGTGCCATCAGTGAGGAACTAGCGGGAGTTAACCAAGAGACCCAGTACTTC. This codes for CAISEELAGVNQETQYF.

This rearrangement joins TRBV7-9 to TRBJ2-7, with D unclear. Germline V gene lookup returns CDR1 SEHNR and CDR2 FQNEAQ (reference sequence). This CDR3 region has 12 residues. Deletions cut 6 bases from V and 3 bases from J, with 9 bases between. The CDR3 DNA is TGTGCCAGCAGTATTAGGGTCTACGAGCAGTACTTC. It yields the protein CASSIRVYEQYF.

This chain links TRBV10-3 with TRBJ2-7; D gene uncertain. Trimming took 7 bases from V and 4 from J, leaving 14 bases between them. From germline, CDR1 is ENHRY and CDR2 SYGVKD. This CDR3 comprises 13 residues. The CDR3 coding sequence is TGTGCCATCACTGAAGGCCGAGTGTACGAGCAGTACTTC. It translates to CAITEGRVYEQYF.

The rearrangement uses TRBV2 and TRBJ2-5, with TRBD1 as a possible D gene (5 bases). The CDR3 extends over 12 amino acids. Germline V gene lookup returns CDR1 SNHLY and CDR2 FYNNEI. The V and J ends lost 7 bases and 5 bases respectively, with 11 bases between them. CDR3 DNA: TGTGCCAGCAAGGGGCGTTTTGAGACCCAGTACTTC. The encoded protein is CASKGRFETQYF.

The chain is built from TRBV13 and TRBJ2-6, with D maybe TRBD2 (6 bases). The CDR3 contains 16 residues. Per germline, CDR1 PRHDT and CDR2 FYEKMQ (reference sequence). V lost 6 bases to trimming and J lost 5 bases, with 17 bases between them. The CDR3 loop reads CASSQGEEIRANVLTF. The CDR3 DNA reads as TGTGCCAGCAGTCAAGGGGAGGAGATAAGGGCCAACGTCCTGACTTTC.

Regarding this clone: Other DNA sequences in the same sample also yield this CDR3. The rearrangement uses TRBV27 and TRBJ2-5, with D uncertain. Germline V CDR1 and CDR2: MNHEY, SMNVEV (reference sequence). This CDR3 contains 14 residues. The ends were cut back, 6 bases at V and 2 bases at J, with 13 bases in the middle. The chain's CDR3 is CASSSQREQETQYF. The CDR3 DNA sequence: TGTGCCAGCAGCTCTCAACGAGAACAAGAGACCCAGTACTTC.

The chain uses TRBV7-8 and TRBJ2-7, with TRBD1 as a possible D gene (5 bases). V shed 0 bases and J shed 0 bases, with 9 bases lying between them. CDR1 and CDR2 from the germline V gene are SGHVS and FQNEAQ. The CDR3 runs to 15 residues. CDR3 sequence (DNA): TGTGCCAGCAGCTTAGCTAGACAGAGCTCCTACGAGCAGTACTTC. Translated, it gives CASSLARQSSYEQYF.

For the CDR3, the DNA is TGTGCCAGCAGCTTCGGTAGCGGGAGCTACGAGCAGTACTTC. This sequence encodes CASSFGSGSYEQYF. The chain uses TRBV5-6 and TRBJ2-7; TRBD2 matches 9 bases. After removal of 2 bases from V and 3 bases from J, the junction contained 3 bases not matched to a gene. The CDR3 extends over 14 amino acids. CDR1 and CDR2 (germline): SGHDT, YYEEEE. Full variable domain (rest looked up from reference TRBV5-6 and TRBJ2-7): DAGVTQSPTHLIKTRGQQVTLRCSPKSGHDTVSWYQQALGQGPQFIFQYYEEEERQRGNFPDRFSGHQFPNYSSELNVNALLLGDSALYLCASSFGSGSYEQYFGPGTRLTVT.

The rearrangement joins TRBV5-5 to TRBJ2-7; D perhaps matches TRBD2 (5 bases). With 2 bases removed from V and 2 bases from J, the gap between germline ends came to 14 bases. CDR1 and CDR2 from the germline V gene are SGHKS and YYEKEE (reference sequence). The CDR3 has 15 residues. The CDR3 loop is CASSFPGSRAYEQYF. The CDR3 region has the DNA TGTGCCAGCAGCTTTCCGGGGTCCCGTGCCTACGAGCAGTACTTC.

This rearrangement joins TRBV29-1 to TRBJ1-1; D uncertain. V gave up 2 bases and J gave up 1 base, with 5 bases separating them. Germline values: CDR1 SQVTM, CDR2 ANQGSEA. CDR3 length: 12 amino acids. CDR3 coding DNA: TGCAGCGTTGAACGCGAGAACACTGAAGCTTTCTTT. This sequence encodes CSVERENTEAFF. The full variable domain, rest sourced from reference TRBV29-1 and TRBJ1-1, is SAVISQKPSRDICQRGTSLTIQCQVDSQVTMMFWYRQQPGQSLTLIATANQGSEATYESGFVIDKFPISRPNLTFSTLTVSNMSPEDSSIYLCSVERENTEAFFGQGTRLTVV.

The gene calls are TRBV19 and TRBJ2-3, with 8 bases matching TRBD2. Germline V gene data show CDR1 as LNHDA and CDR2 as SQIVND (reference sequence). The CDR3 extends over 18 amino acids. The ends lost 0 bases at V and 2 bases at J; junction bases unmatched: 10. The CDR3 sequence is CASSIDLLTSALTDTQYF. CDR3 DNA: TGTGCCAGTAGTATAGATCTCCTGACTAGCGCCCTCACAGATACGCAGTATTTT.

The chain employs TRBV7-8 and TRBJ2-7, with 7 bases that match TRBD2. V lost 8 bases, J lost 1 base, and 8 bases stayed unmatched. This CDR3 spans 14 amino acids. Per the germline V gene, CDR1 is SGHVS and CDR2 is FQNEAQ. CDR3 DNA: TGTGCCAGCGCAAGGCTAGCGGCTTCCTACGAGCAGTACTTC. Protein product: CASARLAASYEQYF.

The V call is TRBV29-1, the J call TRBJ2-7; D is unresolved. Germline CDR1 SQVTM, CDR2 ANQGSEA. This CDR3 comprises 11 residues. Between the trimmed V and J ends, which lost 4 bases and 2 bases, there was a span of 6 bases. The CDR3 here is CSVADTYEQYF. DNA for the CDR3: TGCAGCGTTGCCGACACCTACGAGCAGTACTTC.